Listed below are T cell receptor beta chains from one sample, sequenced in a study of blood T cell repertoires in COVID-19. The method was immunoSEQ multiplex PCR; TCRdb's version includes in-frame clones alone and lacks a portion of them. The sample carries about 110,000 clones, about two thirds recorded once. Sequencing was performed on peripheral blood. The receptors originated from a woman between 35 and 50 years old with acute or convalescent COVID-19. CDR3s include the opening cysteine and the closing phenylalanine or tryptophan. The D gene is left open where the match is weak. Only part of the rows carry a size: once, few, many, or a class if the clone is expanded.

J gene,V gene,D gene,clone size,CDR3 protein,CDR3 DNA
TRBJ2-2,TRBV4-2,TRBD2,NA,CASSQDPWTSNTGELFF,TGTGCCAGCAGCCAAGATCCTTGGACTAGCAACACCGGGGAGCTGTTTTTT
TRBJ2-5,TRBV28,TRBD2,once,CASSWGTSGGQETQYF,TGTGCCAGCAGTTGGGGGACTAGCGGGGGGCAAGAGACCCAGTACTTC
TRBJ2-3,TRBV6-5,NA,NA,CASSPASLEDTQYF,TGTGCCAGCAGCCCCGCCTCCCTCGAGGATACGCAGTATTTT
TRBJ2-3,TRBV4-1,NA,NA,CASSQGEFTDTQYF,TGCGCCAGCAGCCAAGGGGAGTTCACAGATACGCAGTATTTT
TRBJ2-1,TRBV24-1,NA,NA,CATSDFGRTTYNEQFF,TGTGCCACCAGTGATTTTGGCAGGACAACCTACAATGAGCAGTTCTTC
TRBJ2-7,TRBV20-1,TRBD1,NA,CSATGTGSSF,TGCAGTGCTACAGGGACAGGGAGTAGCTTC
TRBJ2-1,TRBV10-3,NA,NA,CAINQGGPYNEQFF,TGTGCCATTAACCAGGGGGGCCCCTACAATGAGCAGTTCTTC
TRBJ2-1,TRBV4-1,TRBD1,NA,CASSHFRDRGYNEQFF,TGCGCCAGCAGCCACTTTCGGGACAGGGGGTACAATGAGCAGTTCTTC
TRBJ1-3,TRBV6-5,NA,once,CASSPEGRTQATIYF,TGTGCCAGCAGCCCCGAGGGGAGGACCCAAGCCACCATATATTTT
TRBJ2-1,TRBV7-9,NA,NA,CASSLPPGNEQFF,TGTGCCAGCAGCTTACCCCCGGGCAATGAGCAGTTCTTC
TRBJ1-2,TRBV27,NA,once,CASSPVGGTDLNYGYTF,TGTGCCAGCAGCCCCGTCGGCGGGACTGATTTAAACTATGGCTACACCTTC
TRBJ1-2,TRBV12-3/TRBV12-4,TRBD1,NA,CASSPTGDYGYTF,TGTGCCAGCAGCCCAACAGGGGATTATGGCTACACCTTC
TRBJ1-6,TRBV10-1,NA,many,CASSEDRLRSPLHF,TGCGCCAGCAGTGAGGACCGACTGCGGTCACCCCTCCACTTT
TRBJ2-7,TRBV6-5,NA,NA,CASSRVGRAYEQYF,TGTGCCAGCAGCAGGGTCGGTCGCGCCTACGAGCAGTACTTC
TRBJ1-4,TRBV5-6,TRBD1,NA,CASSFRTGTPTTNEKLFF,TGTGCCAGCAGCTTCCGGACAGGAACCCCAACTACTAATGAAAAACTGTTTTTT
TRBJ2-3,TRBV2,NA,medium-sized,CASSAGLATDTQYF,TGTGCCAGCAGTGCAGGGTTGGCCACAGATACGCAGTATTTT
TRBJ2-1,TRBV6-2/TRBV6-3,TRBD1,NA,CASSYQDRGEQFF,TGTGCCAGCAGTTATCAGGACAGGGGTGAGCAGTTCTTC
TRBJ1-4,TRBV4-1,NA,NA,CASSRSLLATNEKLFF,TGCGCCAGCAGCCGTAGTTTACTTGCAACTAATGAAAAACTGTTTTTT
TRBJ1-1,TRBV5-1,TRBD1,NA,CASSNFETGGGPEAFF,TGCGCCAGCAGCAACTTTGAAACAGGGGGAGGGCCTGAAGCTTTCTTT
TRBJ2-1,TRBV14,NA,NA,CASSRGLRNEQFF,TGTGCCAGCAGCCGGGGACTGCGAAATGAGCAGTTCTTC
TRBJ2-3,TRBV5-1,NA,many,CASSPSGAGGVTQYF,TGCGCCAGCAGCCCCTCTGGCGCCGGCGGTGTGACGCAGTATTTT
TRBJ1-2,TRBV9,NA,many,CASSLEQQGGYGYTF,TGTGCCAGCAGCTTAGAACAGCAGGGCGGCTATGGCTACACCTTC
TRBJ1-6,TRBV5-1,NA,once,CASSSTGVSNNSPLHF,TGCGCCAGCAGCTCGACAGGAGTGTCTAATAATTCACCCCTCCACTTT
TRBJ2-7,TRBV5-1,TRBD1,NA,CASSLAGQGAHEQYF,TGCGCCAGCAGCTTGGCGGGACAGGGGGCCCACGAGCAGTACTTC
TRBJ1-1,TRBV5-1,TRBD1,NA,CASSVAGTDMNTEAFF,TGCGCCAGCAGCGTTGCCGGGACAGACATGAACACTGAAGCTTTCTTT
TRBJ2-7,TRBV15,TRBD2,NA,CATSSLAGVYEQYF,TGTGCCACCAGCAGTCTAGCGGGGGTTTACGAGCAGTACTTC
TRBJ1-6,TRBV30,TRBD1,NA,CAWSVLVGGYSPLHF,TGTGCCTGGAGTGTACTGGTAGGGGGCTATTCACCCCTCCACTTT
TRBJ1-1,TRBV21-1,NA,few,CASSSSDSDTEAFF,TGTGCCAGCAGCTCCTCTGACTCAGACACTGAAGCTTTCTTT
TRBJ2-3,TRBV5-8,NA,NA,CASSPGLTSTDTQYF,TGTGCCAGCAGCCCGGGACTCACTAGCACAGATACGCAGTATTTT
TRBJ1-2,TRBV5-6,NA,few,CASSLNEIYGYTF,TGTGCCAGCAGCTTGAACGAGATCTATGGCTACACCTTC
TRBJ1-1,TRBV5-4,NA,NA,CASQFGQGQGYTEAFF,TGTGCCTCCCAGTTTGGGCAGGGCCAGGGATACACTGAAGCTTTCTTT
TRBJ2-2,TRBV9,NA,NA,CASSVVGQVGNTGELFF,TGTGCCAGCAGCGTAGTGGGGCAGGTAGGGAACACCGGGGAGCTGTTTTTT